Here is one TCR beta chain with its context. Original data processing: Reference gene primer amplification gave estimated nucleated cell counts. The assay was immunoSEQ multiplex PCR, and TCRdb's table has in-frame clones only and misses some. V, J and clone size reflect that table, while D and trimming were determined from the DNA. The repertoire holds tens of thousands of clones, with 77% as singletons. This record comes from a study of blood T cell repertoires in COVID-19. The CDR3 spans 14 residues. Germline V CDR1 and CDR2: SQVTM, ANQGSEA. With V trimmed by 4 bases and J by 2 bases, 8 bases remained unmatched.

The TCR comes from a human donor with active or convalescent COVID-19. The donor label of this sample is uncertain. Material: peripheral blood. J is TRBJ2-7 and V is TRBV29-1; 7 positions agree with TRBD2. CDR3 DNA sequence: TGCAGCGTTGGGGGAGGGGCACACACCTACGAGCAGTACTTC. Translated: CSVGGGAHTYEQYF.